Shown below are 27 T cell receptor beta chains from a single sample sequenced in a study of cytomegalovirus exposure and HLA in healthy donors. PCR involved 60 Vbeta and 13 Jbeta primers. Sequencing used immunoSEQ multiplex PCR; TCRdb keeps in-frame clones, though not all of them. The sample has fewer than 150,000 clones; around 76% are singletons. Sample: PBMCs. These receptors all come from a man aged 55 to 70 in good health and CMV-seropositive.

This clone was recorded only once. The chain is built from TRBV7-8 and TRBJ2-3; D is unresolved. Germline V gene data show CDR1 as SGHVS and CDR2 as FQNEAQ. The CDR3 loop spans 15 amino acids. V was clipped by 1 base and J by 3 bases, with 11 bases between them. CDR3 DNA sequence: TGTGCCAGCAGCTTAGTCGTTGGCATTACAGATACGCAGTATTTT. Translating gives CASSLVVGITDTQYF.

The gene calls are TRBV6-1 and TRBJ2-7, with 8 bases fitting TRBD1. Unmatched junction bases numbered 8, after V lost 7 bases and J lost 3 bases. Germline-derived CDR1 and CDR2 are MNHNS and SASEGT. The CDR3 length is 14 residues. The DNA for the CDR3 is TGTGCCAGCACCCAACAGGGGGGTGGCTACGAGCAGTACTTC. Residues: CASTQQGGGYEQYF.

This rearrangement joins TRBV11-1 to TRBJ2-6; D possibly corresponds to TRBD1 (6 bases). The CDR3 is 15 amino acids. V was clipped by 6 bases and J by 0 bases, with 9 bases between them. The germline V gene has CDR1 SGHAT and CDR2 FQDESV (reference sequence). In DNA, the CDR3 is TGTGCCAGCAGGGGACAAACCTCTGGGGCCAACGTCCTGACTTTC. The encoded protein is CASRGQTSGANVLTF.

This clone turned up a few times. CDR3 loop: CASSFTGTGANVLTF. The CDR3 nucleotides are TGCGCCAGCAGCTTCACAGGGACTGGGGCCAACGTCCTGACTTTC. The chain combines TRBV5-1 with TRBJ2-6; the D gene is possibly TRBD1 (6 bases). The V end lost 2 bases, the J end lost 2 bases, and 8 bases lay between the germline ends. Germline CDR1 is SGHRS and CDR2 is YFSETQ. The CDR3 consists of 15 residues.

The chain recombines TRBV7-8 with TRBJ1-2; D call uncertain. The germline V and J ends were trimmed by 6 bases and 4 bases, with 12 bases remaining between them. CDR1 and CDR2 (germline): SGHVS, FQNEAQ. This CDR3 spans 13 amino acids. CDR3 region: CASRLGVGYGYTF. The CDR3 DNA sequence: TGTGCCAGCAGGCTCGGGGTGGGCTATGGCTACACCTTC.

The J gene is TRBJ1-6, the V gene TRBV7-6; D is unresolved. Germline CDR1 is SGHVS and CDR2 is FNYEAQ. V was pared by 0 bases and J by 7 bases, with 7 bases between. The CDR3 is 14 amino acids. CDR3 nucleotide sequence: TGTGCCAGCAGCTTAGCCGAGGTCAATTCACCCCTCCACTTT. It translates to CASSLAEVNSPLHF.

This clone has a handful of counts. The chain recombines TRBV11-2 with TRBJ1-3; no clear D gene. From germline, CDR1 is SGHAT and CDR2 FQNNGV. Trimming shortened V by 0 bases and J by 2 bases, and 11 bases separated the two germline ends. This CDR3 has 16 residues. This chain's CDR3 is CASSLEIWRTGNTIYF. The CDR3 nucleotides are TGTGCCAGCAGCTTAGAAATCTGGCGGACTGGAAACACCATATATTTT.

The chain has TRBV5-1 and TRBJ2-5; unclear D gene. Per germline, CDR1 SGHRS and CDR2 YFSETQ. The CDR3 loop spans 14 amino acids. Trimming took 3 bases from V and 5 from J, leaving 14 bases between them. In DNA, the CDR3 is TGCGCCAGCAGCTCCACATCCCCCGGGGAGACCCAGTACTTC. Its translation is CASSSTSPGETQYF.

The chain employs TRBV5-1 and TRBJ2-5, with TRBD1 matching 10 bases. The end of the DNA is better explained by TRBJ2-7, so the J call may be wrong. The CDR3 length is 14 residues. CDR1 and CDR2 (germline): SGHRS, YFSETQ. This chain's CDR3 is CASSRGQGFYEQYF. The CDR3 DNA reads as TGCGCCAGCAGTCGGGGACAGGGGTTCTACGAGCAGTACTTC.

This clone showed up just a few times. The chain combines TRBV5-6 with TRBJ1-2; D unresolved. Deletions cut 1 base from V and 4 bases from J, with 14 bases between. The germline CDR1 and CDR2 sequences are SGHDT and YYEEEE. The CDR3 has 15 amino acids. CDR3 residues: CASSLIQEGSYGYTF. The CDR3 DNA is TGTGCCAGCAGCTTGATTCAGGAGGGATCCTATGGCTACACCTTC. Combining the CDR3 with reference TRBV5-6 and TRBJ1-2 gives the whole variable domain DAGVTQSPTHLIKTRGQQVTLRCSPKSGHDTVSWYQQALGQGPQFIFQYYEEEERQRGNFPDRFSGHQFPNYSSELNVNALLLGDSALYLCASSLIQEGSYGYTFGSGTRLTVV.

This sequence joins TRBV5-1 and TRBJ2-1, with 7 bases that match TRBD1. Losses at the gene ends were 4 bases for V and 7 bases for J; bases not matched to a gene: 11. Germline V gene lookup returns CDR1 SGHRS and CDR2 YFSETQ. CDR3 length: 15 residues. CDR3 nucleotides: TGCGCCAGCAGCCTAAGGACAGGCGCTGGGAATGAGCAGTTCTTC. This gives the protein CASSLRTGAGNEQFF.

The gene calls are TRBV5-1 and TRBJ1-4, with D perhaps TRBD1 (5 bases). Germline V gives CDR1 SGHRS, CDR2 YFSETQ. This CDR3 spans 15 amino acids. Between the trimmed V and J ends, which lost 0 bases and 8 bases, there was a span of 14 bases. The CDR3 reads CASSLAGGAIEKLFF. The CDR3 DNA reads as TGCGCCAGCAGCTTGGCCGGTGGGGCGATCGAAAAACTGTTTTTT.

This clone turned up a few times. The gene calls are TRBV11-1 and TRBJ1-2, with no clear D. V shed 3 bases and J shed 8 bases, with 13 bases lying between them. The CDR3 has 13 amino acids. Germline V gene lookup returns CDR1 SGHAT and CDR2 FQDESV (reference sequence). As DNA, the CDR3 is TGTGCCAGCAGCTTGACTGCTGGGGAGGGCTACACCTTC. It encodes CASSLTAGEGYTF. The full variable domain, its missing parts supplied by reference TRBV11-1 and TRBJ1-2, is EAEVAQSPRYKITEKSQAVAFWCDPISGHATLYWYRQILGQGPELLVQFQDESVVDDSQLPKDRFSAERLKGVDSTLKIQPAELGDSAMYLCASSLTAGEGYTFGSGTRLTVV.

This sequence joins TRBV7-2 and TRBJ1-2; D gene unclear. Germline V gene sequence: CDR1 SGHTA, CDR2 FQGNSA. The CDR3 loop spans 13 amino acids. The V gene lost 1 base and the J gene lost 1 base, with 4 bases spanning the gap. CDR3: CASSLDNNYGYTF. For the CDR3, the DNA is TGTGCCAGCAGCTTAGACAATAACTATGGCTACACCTTC.

J is TRBJ2-3 and V is TRBV7-2, with TRBD2 matching over 9 bases. CDR1 and CDR2 from the germline V gene are SGHTA and FQGNSA. This CDR3 contains 16 residues. The V and J ends lost 5 bases and 3 bases, in that order; junction bases with no gene match: 9. CDR3 in amino acids: CASSSGTSRTTDTQYF. Written as DNA, the CDR3 is TGTGCCAGCAGCAGCGGGACTAGCAGAACGACAGATACGCAGTATTTT.

V gene TRBV4-1 combines with J gene TRBJ2-2; tentative D call: TRBD1 (7 bases). The germline CDR1 and CDR2 sequences are MGHRA and YSYEKL. V gave up 4 bases and J gave up 5 bases, with 14 bases separating them. This CDR3 region has 15 residues. The chain's CDR3 is CASSPAGGRTGELFF. The CDR3 coding sequence is TGCGCCAGCAGCCCGGCAGGGGGGAGAACCGGGGAGCTGTTTTTT.

This clone was recorded only once. The chain joins TRBV30 to TRBJ2-5, with 7 bases aligning to TRBD2. Trimming took 4 bases from V and 5 from J; bases not matched to a gene: 10. The CDR3 contains 14 residues. Germline V gene lookup returns CDR1 GTSNPN and CDR2 SVGIG (reference sequence). CDR3 nucleotides: TGTGCCTGGACCGACTGGGGGGGAGTTGAGACCCAGTACTTC. It specifies CAWTDWGGVETQYF.

The genes are TRBV27 and TRBJ1-5; tentatively, D is TRBD1 (6 bases). The CDR3 length is 14 residues. The germline V gene has CDR1 MNHEY and CDR2 SMNVEV (reference sequence). Trimming took 4 bases from V and 2 from J, leaving 9 bases between them. The CDR3 loop reads CASSSEGGNQPQHF. CDR3 sequence (DNA): TGTGCCAGCAGTTCCGAGGGGGGCAATCAGCCCCAGCATTTT.

CDR3 in amino acids: CSARTEMNTEAFF. The CDR3 DNA reads TGCAGCGCCAGGACAGAGATGAACACTGAAGCTTTCTTT. The chain employs TRBV29-1 and TRBJ1-1; D is possibly TRBD1 (6 bases). Germline CDR1 and CDR2: SQVTM and ANQGSEA. The CDR3 is 13 residues long. V was pared by 7 bases and J by 0 bases, with 12 bases between.

The rearrangement uses TRBV4-1 and TRBJ1-3, with D unresolved. V was trimmed by 1 base and J by 0 bases, leaving 13 bases between them. The CDR3 length is 17 residues. CDR1 is MGHRA, CDR2 YSYEKL, per germline. Here the CDR3 DNA reads TGCGCCAGCAGCCAAGGGCTCAGAGGATCCTCTGGAAACACCATATATTTT. It codes for CASSQGLRGSSGNTIYF.

The chain carries TRBV9 and TRBJ2-1; 12 nucleotides match TRBD2. The CDR3 runs to 15 residues. Germline assignment: CDR1 SGDLS and CDR2 YYNGEE. V shed 4 bases and J 8 bases; nucleotides not matched to a gene: 7. In DNA, the CDR3 is TGTGCCAGCAGCCTAGCGGGAGGGCCGGGGGATGAGCAGTTCTTC. It specifies CASSLAGGPGDEQFF.

V is TRBV19 and J is TRBJ1-5, with TRBD1 matching 7 bases. CDR1 is LNHDA, CDR2 SQIVND, per germline (reference sequence). This CDR3 contains 17 residues. Trimming took 6 bases from V and 3 from J; bases not matched to a gene: 14. For the CDR3, the DNA is TGTGCCAGTAGACCATTAAGGGACAGTAATCTCAATCAGCCCCAGCATTTT. This gives the protein CASRPLRDSNLNQPQHF. The full variable domain, completed using reference TRBV19 and TRBJ1-5, is DGGITQSPKYLFRKEGQNVTLSCEQNLNHDAMYWYRQDPGQGLRLIYYSQIVNDFQKGDIAEGYSVSREKKESFPLTVTSAQKNPTAFYLCASRPLRDSNLNQPQHFGDGTRLSIL.

V gene TRBV2 combines with J gene TRBJ1-2; 7 bases are a match to TRBD1. J lost 7 bases, V lost 3 bases, and 8 bases had no gene match. CDR1 is SNHLY and CDR2 is FYNNEI in the germline V gene. CDR3 length: 14 residues. The CDR3 here is CASSDWTGAGGYTF. The CDR3 DNA reads as TGTGCCAGCAGTGACTGGACAGGTGCTGGTGGCTACACCTTC.

The chain couples TRBV5-1 to TRBJ1-2; the D gene is possibly TRBD1 (6 bases). The V gene's germline CDR1 is SGHRS and CDR2 YFSETQ. This CDR3 spans 15 amino acids. V was trimmed by 0 bases and J by 4 bases, leaving 13 bases between them. CDR3 in DNA: TGCGCCAGCAGCTTGGCGGCAGGGGTTTCCTATGGCTACACCTTC. It encodes CASSLAAGVSYGYTF.

CDR3 sequence: CASSIQGYVGNQPQHF. The CDR3 nucleotides read TGTGCCAGCAGCATACAGGGGTACGTAGGCAATCAGCCCCAGCATTTT. The chain has TRBV5-6 and TRBJ1-5, with TRBD1 identical over 7 bases. The CDR3 extends over 16 amino acids. V trimming: 4 bases; J trimming: 2 bases; junction bases outside the gene matches: 9. Per the germline V gene, CDR1 is SGHDT and CDR2 is YYEEEE.

The J gene is TRBJ2-3, the V gene TRBV21-1; TRBD1, the table's D call, was not compared with the DNA. TRBV21-1 is marked as a pseudogene. The CDR3 runs to 15 residues. CDR3 nucleotide sequence: TGTGCCAGCAGCAATAGGGGACAGGTGGCAGATACGCAGTATTTT. It codes for CASSNRGQVADTQYF.

The rearrangement joins TRBV7-9 to TRBJ2-7, with D unresolved. Germline CDR1 and CDR2: SEHNR and FQNEAQ (reference sequence). The CDR3 extends over 12 amino acids. Trimming removed 3 bases at V and 5 bases at J, with 8 bases between. Here the CDR3 DNA reads TGTGCCAGCAGCTTTTTCCAGGACGAGCAGTACTTC. Its translation: CASSFFQDEQYF.